The 28 T cell receptor beta chains listed next were all sequenced from one sample in a study of identical twins. Using its own MiXCR run on the 5' RACE reads, TCRdb lists one record per CDR3 protein. The repertoire holds 500,000 to 600,000 distinct CDR3 sequences, approximately 22% seen once, with around 1% in the top ten. Another study also made use of these data, one on T cells expressing NK-cell markers.

The source material was CD4+ T cells sorted from blood. The receptors derive from a woman under 30 in good health.

This clonotype was seen many times. This chain joins TRBV5-1 and TRBJ2-7; D remains ambiguous. Per germline, CDR1 SGHRS and CDR2 YFSETQ. V was pared by 5 bases and J by 3 bases, with 15 bases between. The CDR3 spans 14 residues. In DNA form, the CDR3 reads TGCGCCAGCAGTAAGGACCCAGGCCGCTACGAGCAGTACTTC. Translation gives CASSKDPGRYEQYF.

The chain carries TRBV11-1 and TRBJ2-1; D possibly corresponds to TRBD2 (5 bases). The CDR3 loop spans 19 amino acids. From germline, CDR1 is SGHAT and CDR2 FQDESV (reference sequence). The V and J ends lost 1 base and 1 base respectively, with 20 bases between them. In nucleotides, the CDR3 is TGTGCCAGCAGCTTAGTAGGATCGGCGGGCCTCTTGTCCTACAATGAGCAGTTCTTC. This gives the protein CASSLVGSAGLLSYNEQFF.

This chain joins TRBV7-9 and TRBJ2-7; the D gene is possibly TRBD1 (5 bases). Trimming cost V 8 bases and J 4 bases, with 12 bases left between them. The CDR3 totals 12 residues. Germline V gene sequence: CDR1 SEHNR, CDR2 FQNEAQ (reference sequence). The CDR3 sequence: CASGPQGYEQYF. The CDR3 coding sequence is TGTGCCAGCGGGCCCCAGGGATACGAGCAGTACTTC. Full variable domain (remainder filled in from reference TRBV7-9 and TRBJ2-7): DTGVSQNPRHKITKRGQNVTFRCDPISEHNRLYWYRQTLGQGPEFLTYFQNEAQLEKSRLLSDRFSAERPKGSFSTLEIQRTEQGDSAMYLCASGPQGYEQYFGPGTRLTVT.

This clonotype occurred a few times. This rearrangement joins TRBV20-1 to TRBJ2-1; D may be TRBD2 (5 bases). This CDR3 comprises 15 residues. CDR1 and CDR2 from the germline V gene are DFQATT and SNEGSKA (reference sequence). The V and J ends lost 3 bases and 2 bases respectively, with 14 bases between them. Here the CDR3 DNA reads TGCAGTGCTAGTCAAGCGGCAGTCCCCTACAATGAGCAGTTCTTC. Translation: CSASQAAVPYNEQFF.

The rearrangement links TRBV12-5 to TRBJ1-5; D gene unclear. The CDR3 sequence is 16 residues long. Trimming removed 3 bases at V and 5 bases at J, with 17 bases between. Looked up from germline, CDR1 is LGHNT and CDR2 is FRNRAP. CDR3 nucleotide sequence: TGTGCTAGTGGTTTCAACACCCAGGTCTGGGATCAGCCCCAGCATTTT. Amino acids: CASGFNTQVWDQPQHF.

The chain has TRBV20-1 and TRBJ2-7, with 10 bases that match TRBD2. Losses at the gene ends were 0 bases for V and 4 bases for J; bases not matched to a gene: 6. Germline CDR1 DFQATT, CDR2 SNEGSKA (reference sequence). The CDR3 covers 15 residues. The CDR3: CSARDSASGGYEQYF. CDR3 DNA sequence: TGCAGTGCTAGAGATAGTGCTAGCGGGGGATACGAGCAGTACTTC.

This clonotype appeared many times. The rearrangement joins TRBV19 to TRBJ1-1; D is undetermined. Germline assignment: CDR1 LNHDA and CDR2 SQIVND (reference sequence). The CDR3 loop spans 12 amino acids. Trimming removed 8 bases from V and 1 base from J, with 8 bases in between. The DNA for the CDR3 is TGTGCCAGTCGGAGAGGGAACACTGAAGCTTTCTTT. It is translated as CASRRGNTEAFF.

In its sample, this clonotype was seen many times. The V gene is TRBV20-1, the J gene TRBJ2-1, with 10 bases matching TRBD1. Germline V gene lookup returns CDR1 DFQATT and CDR2 SNEGSKA (reference sequence). This CDR3 region has 12 residues. V lost 0 bases to trimming and J lost 15 bases; unmatched junction nucleotides: 5. The CDR3: CSARETDRGPFF. As DNA, the CDR3 is TGCAGTGCTAGAGAGACCGACAGGGGGCCGTTCTTC.

This clonotype has just a few counts. The chain carries TRBV7-9 and TRBJ2-7, with TRBD1 as a possible D gene (6 bases). The CDR3 consists of 15 residues. Germline lookup yields CDR1 SEHNR and CDR2 FQNEAQ (reference sequence). The V and J ends lost 4 bases and 3 bases respectively, with 16 bases between them. CDR3: CASSSQGGEVYEQYF. Here the CDR3 DNA reads TGTGCCAGCAGCTCGCAAGGGGGAGAGGTCTACGAGCAGTACTTC.

The chain uses TRBV5-1 and TRBJ2-7; weak D call: TRBD1 (5 bases). Germline CDR1 reads SGHRS; CDR2 reads YFSETQ. The CDR3 length is 13 residues. V gave up 4 bases and J gave up 4 bases, with 12 bases separating them. CDR3 nucleotides: TGCGCCAGCAGCCCCGGGCCAGGGTACGAGCAGTACTTC. Residues: CASSPGPGYEQYF.

This clonotype was counted a few times. V gene TRBV29-1 combines with J gene TRBJ1-4; D unclear. Trimming removed 1 base at V and 8 bases at J, with 8 bases between. Germline-derived CDR1 and CDR2 are SQVTM and ANQGSEA. The CDR3 loop spans 12 amino acids. CDR3 sequence reads: CSVEVTEEKLFF. The CDR3 bases are TGCAGCGTTGAAGTGACTGAAGAAAAACTGTTTTTT. Complete variable domain (other parts from reference TRBV29-1 and TRBJ1-4): SAVISQKPSRDICQRGTSLTIQCQVDSQVTMMFWYRQQPGQSLTLIATANQGSEATYESGFVIDKFPISRPNLTFSTLTVSNMSPEDSSIYLCSVEVTEEKLFFGSGTQLSVL.

This clonotype was detected a few times. The chain is built from TRBV5-1 and TRBJ2-2; perhaps TRBD1 as D (5 bases). The CDR3 sequence is 15 residues long. The V and J ends lost 3 bases and 2 bases respectively, with 11 bases between them. The germline gives CDR1 SGHRS, CDR2 YFSETQ. CDR3 in amino acids: CASSWAGLNTGELFF. Written as DNA, the CDR3 is TGCGCCAGCAGCTGGGCAGGGTTAAACACCGGGGAGCTGTTTTTT.

The gene calls are TRBV3-1 and TRBJ2-1; D might be TRBD1 (6 bases). From germline, CDR1 is LGHDT and CDR2 YNNKEL (reference sequence). Trimming removed 6 bases at V and 5 bases at J, with 20 bases between. This CDR3 is 16 amino acids long. As DNA, the CDR3 is TGTGCCAGCAGACTTGGCAGGACAGCGATAGACAATGAGCAGTTCTTC. Protein sequence: CASRLGRTAIDNEQFF.

The rearrangement joins TRBV29-1 to TRBJ2-7, with 8 bases identical to TRBD1. With 2 bases clipped from V and 3 bases from J, the junction kept 9 bases outside the gene matches. Per germline, CDR1 SQVTM and CDR2 ANQGSEA. There are 15 residues in the CDR3. The CDR3 DNA reads as TGCAGCGTTGAACCCGGGACAGGCGGGCACTACGAGCAGTACTTC. Translation gives CSVEPGTGGHYEQYF.

This clonotype was seen ten or more times. The J gene is TRBJ2-7, the V gene TRBV10-3; D is ambiguous. The V gene's germline CDR1 is ENHRY and CDR2 SYGVKD. The ends were cut back, 3 bases at V and 2 bases at J, with 5 bases in the middle. The CDR3 contains 12 residues. The CDR3 DNA follows: TGTGCCATCAGTGACAGTACCTACGAGCAGTACTTC. Translated, it gives CAISDSTYEQYF.

The table lists this clonotype with many counts. V is TRBV12-3 or TRBV12-4 and J is TRBJ2-1, with TRBD2 identical over 7 bases. The CDR3 runs to 14 residues. J was trimmed by 6 bases and V by 4 bases; bases with no gene match: 6. The CDR3 DNA reads TGTGCCAGCAGTTCCTGGACTAGTGTCAATGAGCAGTTCTTC. Translated, it gives CASSSWTSVNEQFF.

This clonotype was observed once. The chain couples TRBV5-1 to TRBJ2-1; 7 bases fit TRBD1. The CDR3 sequence is 15 residues long. Losses at the gene ends were 0 bases for V and 6 bases for J; bases not matched to a gene: 6. The germline gives CDR1 SGHRS, CDR2 YFSETQ. This CDR3 reads CASSLDDRVTNEQFF. In DNA form, the CDR3 reads TGCGCCAGCAGCTTGGACGACAGGGTTACCAATGAGCAGTTCTTC.

This chain links TRBV5-1 with TRBJ1-1, with D possibly matching TRBD1 (5 bases). Germline V lookup: CDR1 SGHRS, CDR2 YFSETQ. Trimming cost V 3 bases and J 4 bases, with 13 bases left between them. This CDR3 has 14 residues. The CDR3 nucleotides read TGCGCCAGCAGCTCCGGACACTCGAGCACTGAAGCTTTCTTT. It translates to CASSSGHSSTEAFF.

This clonotype was seen ten or more times. The chain recombines TRBV20-1 with TRBJ2-1; 12 bases agree with TRBD2. J lost 4 bases, V lost 2 bases, and 9 bases had no gene match. This CDR3 has 17 residues. CDR1 and CDR2 (germline): DFQATT, SNEGSKA (reference sequence). This CDR3 is CSARILAGGVHYNEQFF. CDR3 nucleotides: TGCAGTGCTAGAATACTAGCGGGAGGTGTACATTACAATGAGCAGTTCTTC.

V is TRBV16 and J is TRBJ1-1; D gene uncertain. Trimming stripped 0 bases from V and 3 bases from J, with 5 bases between. CDR3 size: 13 residues. Germline V gene lookup returns CDR1 KGHSY and CDR2 FQNENV. CDR3 coding DNA: TGTGCCAGCAGCCAATCGAGGGACACTGAAGCTTTCTTT. Amino acid sequence: CASSQSRDTEAFF.

The gene calls are TRBV5-4 and TRBJ2-3; tentatively, D is TRBD2 (6 bases). With 7 bases removed from V and 5 bases from J, the gap between germline ends came to 14 bases. The CDR3 length is 13 residues. Germline V CDR1 and CDR2: SGHNT, YYREEE (reference sequence). The CDR3 spells CASRRGVEDTQYF. The CDR3, as DNA: TGTGCCAGCCGGAGGGGAGTAGAAGATACGCAGTATTTT.

This clonotype was picked up many times. This chain joins TRBV5-1 and TRBJ1-2; D not certain. The V end lost 3 bases, the J end lost 2 bases, and 8 bases lay between the germline ends. The CDR3 length is 13 residues. Germline loops: CDR1 SGHRS, CDR2 YFSETQ. The CDR3, as DNA: TGCGCCAGCAGCTCTGGACTAAACTATGGCTACACCTTC. Translation gives CASSSGLNYGYTF.

This clonotype was observed at least ten times. The chain carries TRBV29-1 and TRBJ2-1; either TRBD1 or TRBD2 may fit D (5 bases each). The ends were cut back, 6 bases at V and 4 bases at J, with 10 bases in the middle. CDR1 SQVTM and CDR2 ANQGSEA come from the germline V gene. This CDR3 region has 12 residues. The CDR3 bases are TGCAGCGTGAACGGGGCTTACAATGAGCAGTTCTTC. Residues: CSVNGAYNEQFF.

J is TRBJ2-7 and V is TRBV29-1; D call uncertain. Germline V gene data show CDR1 as SQVTM and CDR2 as ANQGSEA. The CDR3 is made up of 11 amino acids. Trimming pared 4 bases from V and 4 bases from J, leaving 8 bases between. In DNA form, the CDR3 reads TGCAGCGTTGGGGCTTCATACGAGCAGTACTTC. Its protein is CSVGASYEQYF.

This chain joins TRBV10-3 and TRBJ1-5; no clear D. Germline-derived CDR1 and CDR2 are ENHRY and SYGVKD. The V end was cut by 3 bases, the J end by 0 bases, with 6 bases between. The CDR3 loop spans 14 amino acids. The CDR3 nucleotides read TGTGCCATCAGTGATCAGGATAGCAATCAGCCCCAGCATTTT. Residues: CAISDQDSNQPQHF.

This chain links TRBV5-1 with TRBJ2-1, with TRBD2 identical over 9 bases. The V gene's germline CDR1 is SGHRS and CDR2 YFSETQ. CDR3 length: 16 residues. The V and J ends lost 0 bases and 4 bases, in that order; junction bases with no gene match: 5. This CDR3 is CASSLDPSGAYNEQFF. The CDR3 nucleotides are TGCGCCAGCAGCTTGGATCCTAGCGGGGCGTACAATGAGCAGTTCTTC.

Concerning this clonotype: One junction end does not reproduce the germline sequence, and a read error may be involved. This chain uses TRBV29-1 with TRBJ2-7; D might be TRBD2 (7 bases). The CDR3 extends over 12 amino acids. Germline CDR1 reads SQVTM; CDR2 reads ANQGSEA. The chain's CDR3 is CSVDEGGRELYF. For the CDR3, the DNA is TGCAGCGTTGATGAGGGGGGGAGAGAGCTGTACTTC.

Details on this clonotype: A much larger clonotype is one base distant, so this may be a read error. The genes are TRBV5-6 and TRBJ2-1, with 7 bases aligning to TRBD2. This CDR3 is 13 amino acids long. With 3 bases clipped from V and 5 bases from J, the junction kept 2 bases outside the gene matches. Germline CDR1 and CDR2: SGHDT and YYEEEE. The CDR3 DNA sequence: TGTGCCAGCAGCTCCGGGGGGAACAATGAGCAGTTCTTC. Translation: CASSSGGNNEQFF.